These T cell receptor beta chains were read from a single sample in a study of CD8 T cells in Susac syndrome. In TCRdb, the immunoSEQ multiplex PCR reads were re-called with MiXCR into one record per CDR3 protein. The repertoire holds 110,000 to 150,000 distinct CDR3 sequences, with roughly 95% as singletons. Sample: CD4+ T cells from PBMCs. Receptor source: a human donor with Susac syndrome. CDR3s include the opening cysteine and the closing phenylalanine or tryptophan. Each record gives: D gene, J gene, clone size, V gene, CDR3 DNA, CDR3 protein. D genes are given only for firm matches. Clone sizes are given selectively: once, few, many, or a class where the clone is expanded.

TRBD2	TRBJ2-7	-	TRBV3-1	TGTGCCAGCAGCCGGACTAGCTCTAGCGAGCAGTACTTC	CASSRTSSSEQYF
-	TRBJ1-1	-	TRBV20-1	TGCAGTGCTAGAGATCCTCGGGGGATCGCTGAAGCTTTCTTT	CSARDPRGIAEAFF
-	TRBJ2-7	once	TRBV2	TGTGCCAGCAGTACCTCGGACAAGCAGTACTTC	CASSTSDKQYF
-	TRBJ1-4	-	TRBV18	TGTGCCAGCTCATCCGGACGGCTAAATGAAAAACTGTTTTTT	CASSSGRLNEKLFF
TRBD2	TRBJ2-1	-	TRBV20-1	TGCAGTGCTAGCCTAGCGGGGAGCTACAATGAGCAGTTCTTC	CSASLAGSYNEQFF
-	TRBJ2-6	-	TRBV5-5	TGTGCCAGCGGTACCGTTAATAGGGCCAACGTCCTGACTTTC	CASGTVNRANVLTF
TRBD1	TRBJ1-6	-	TRBV20-1	TGCAGTGCCCGGCCGGGACAGGGTTCTAATTCACCCCTCCACTTT	CSARPGQGSNSPLHF
-	TRBJ2-1	-	TRBV2	TGTGCCAGCAGTGATAGGGGGGCGGGGCCCTCCCATGAGCAGTTCTTC	CASSDRGAGPSHEQFF
-	TRBJ2-3	-	TRBV10-3	TGTGCCATCAGTCCCCGAGAGACTAGCACAGATACGCAGTATTTT	CAISPRETSTDTQYF
TRBD1	TRBJ1-2	-	TRBV9	TGTGCCAGCAGCGTCGGACAGGGAACCAAAGGCTACACCTTC	CASSVGQGTKGYTF
-	TRBJ2-3	-	TRBV9	TGTGCCAGCAGCGTAGGGGGCCTCGGCCTTGTTGTAGATACGCAGTATTTT	CASSVGGLGLVVDTQYF